This T cell receptor beta chain was identified during a study of blood T cell repertoires in COVID-19. Background on the study: PBMCs, B-cell-depleted T cells, or T cells were the source of the cDNA or gDNA that made up the material.

This clone occurred a few times. Trimming left V 0 bases short and J 8 bases short, with 7 bases between. The CDR3 covers 11 residues. CDR1 and CDR2 (germline): DFQATT, SNEGSKA (reference sequence). Assay used: immunoSEQ multiplex PCR; TCRdb lists only in-frame clones, some missing. This sample has approximately 210,000 clones, with around four fifths found just once. The gene calls are TRBV20-1 and TRBJ1-2, with D unresolved. The sequenced sample was peripheral blood. This TCR came from a human donor in a cohort sampled during active COVID-19. The CDR3 loop is CSARDPRGYTF. The CDR3 DNA reads TGCAGTGCTAGAGACCCGAGAGGCTACACCTTC.